This TCR beta chain was sequenced in a study of blood T cell repertoires in COVID-19. Across the study: Acute-phase and convalescent COVID-19 samples originated in the United States, Italy and Spain.

This clone was observed once. This CDR3 contains 14 residues. Germline V lookup: CDR1 SGDLS, CDR2 YYNGEE. Trimming removed 0 bases at V and 4 bases at J, with 9 bases between. As processed by the authors: Reference gene primer amplification gave estimated nucleated cell counts. Sequenced by immunoSEQ multiplex PCR; TCRdb stores in-frame clones only, minus some. The D gene and trimming were derived from the DNA, and the V and J assignments and clone size from that table. The sample yields 40,000 to 60,000 clones, under 85% seen once. What was sequenced was peripheral blood. The origin of this receptor is a human donor in a cohort sampled during active COVID-19. This chain joins TRBV9 and TRBJ2-3, with a tentative D call TRBD2 (6 bases). The CDR3, as DNA: TGTGCCAGCAGCGTAGCTAGCGAGGCAGATACGCAGTATTTT. Its protein product is CASSVASEADTQYF.